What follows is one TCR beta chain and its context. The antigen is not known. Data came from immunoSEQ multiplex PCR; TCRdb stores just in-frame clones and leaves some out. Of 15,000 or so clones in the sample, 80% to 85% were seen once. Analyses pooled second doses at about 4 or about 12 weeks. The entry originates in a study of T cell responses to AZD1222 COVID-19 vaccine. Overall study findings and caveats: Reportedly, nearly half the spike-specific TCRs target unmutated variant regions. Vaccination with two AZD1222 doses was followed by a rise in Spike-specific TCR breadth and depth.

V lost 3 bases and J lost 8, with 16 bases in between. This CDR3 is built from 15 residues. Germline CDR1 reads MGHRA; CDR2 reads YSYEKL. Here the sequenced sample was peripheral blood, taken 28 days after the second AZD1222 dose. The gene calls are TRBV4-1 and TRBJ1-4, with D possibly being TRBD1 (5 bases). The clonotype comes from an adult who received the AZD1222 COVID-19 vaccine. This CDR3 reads CASSQGGLEGEKLFF. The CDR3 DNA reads TGCGCCAGCAGCCAGGGGGGACTCGAGGGGGAAAAACTGTTTTTT.